Sequencing of this TCR beta chain was carried out in a study of Graves' ophthalmopathy and Graves' hyperthyroidism. This clonotype has more than one count but fewer than ten. Per germline, CDR1 MDHEN and CDR2 SYDVKM. This CDR3 contains 12 residues. V lost 10 bases to trimming and J lost 4 bases; unmatched junction nucleotides: 3. Amplified material comprised TCR beta CDR3 regions derived from RNA transcripts. HTBI primers primed a first-round RT-PCR, and a second-round multiplex PCR followed. TCRdb analysed the multiplex PCR reads with MiXCR anew, one entry per CDR3 protein. The table has 150,000 to 200,000 distinct CDR3 sequences, just under 40% seen once; the top ten hold roughly 9%.

This clonotype was obtained from a man aged 25 to 45 with Graves' ophthalmopathy. The V and J genes are TRBV28 and TRBJ2-5; 10 bases are a match to TRBD1. The specimen sequenced was peripheral blood. CDR3 loop: CATDRGLETQYF. CDR3 nucleotide sequence: TGTGCCACTGACAGGGGGCTAGAGACCCAGTACTTC.